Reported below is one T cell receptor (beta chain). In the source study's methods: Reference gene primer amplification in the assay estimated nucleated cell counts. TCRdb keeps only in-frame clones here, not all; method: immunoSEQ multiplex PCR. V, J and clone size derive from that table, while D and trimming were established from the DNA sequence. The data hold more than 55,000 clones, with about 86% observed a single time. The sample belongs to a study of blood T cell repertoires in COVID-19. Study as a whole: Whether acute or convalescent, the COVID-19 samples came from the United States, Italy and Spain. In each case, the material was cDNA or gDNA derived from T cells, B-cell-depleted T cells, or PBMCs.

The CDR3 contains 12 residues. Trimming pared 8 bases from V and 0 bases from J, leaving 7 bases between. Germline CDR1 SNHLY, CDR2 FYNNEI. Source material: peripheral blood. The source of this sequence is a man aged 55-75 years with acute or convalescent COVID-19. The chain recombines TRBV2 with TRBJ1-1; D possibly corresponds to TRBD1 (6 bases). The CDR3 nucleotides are TGTGCCAGCCAGGGGATGAACACTGAAGCTTTCTTT. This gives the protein CASQGMNTEAFF.